These 7 T cell receptor beta chains were all obtained from the same sample, sequenced in a study of monozygotic twins with inflammatory bowel disease. Following a re-call of the 5' RACE reads, TCRdb has one entry per CDR3 protein and lacks DNA. This sample lists about 160,000 distinct CDR3 sequences; its ten largest clones have roughly 3%. The sequencing sample was made of blood. The receptors were gathered from a human donor with ulcerative colitis or Crohn's disease, or a healthy co-twin of an affected twin (not recorded which).

The CDR3 sequence is CASSSPRLGRETQYF. This chain links TRBV28 with TRBJ2-5; TCRdb indicates TRBD2, and absent DNA this call remains unverified. This CDR3 comprises 15 residues. Germline loops: CDR1 MDHEN, CDR2 SYDVKM.

The V and J genes are TRBV30 and TRBJ2-5; lacking DNA, the TRBD2 call made by TCRdb goes unchecked. Germline V CDR1 and CDR2: GTSNPN, SVGIG (reference sequence). The CDR3 is made up of 15 amino acids. The CDR3 loop is CAWSAYASGQETQYF. Filled out from reference TRBV30 and TRBJ2-5, the complete variable domain reads SQTIHQWPATLVQPVGSPLSLECTVEGTSNPNLYWYRQAAGRGLQLLFYSVGIGQISSEVPQNLSASRPQDRQFILSSKKLLLSDSGFYLCAWSAYASGQETQYFGPGTRLLVL.

V is TRBV29-1 and J is TRBJ1-1; TCRdb lists TRBD1, though no DNA is available to test this call. This CDR3 comprises 13 residues. CDR1 is SQVTM, CDR2 ANQGSEA, per germline. The CDR3 sequence is CSVESGGNTEAFF.

The V call is TRBV29-1, the J call TRBJ2-7; TCRdb designates TRBD2, a call that cannot be tested without DNA. Germline CDR1 SQVTM, CDR2 ANQGSEA. CDR3 size: 12 residues. This CDR3 is CSAASGSYEQYF.

V usage is TRBV5-1 and J usage is TRBJ2-1; no DNA is available, so the TRBD2 call from TCRdb remains unchecked. CDR3 size: 16 residues. Germline assignment: CDR1 SGHRS and CDR2 YFSETQ. CDR3 amino acids: CASSWRAASSYNEQFF.

The chain links TRBV5-1 to TRBJ2-7; the TRBD1 assignment by TCRdb is unverifiable without DNA. CDR1 is SGHRS, CDR2 YFSETQ, per germline. CDR3 length: 15 amino acids. CDR3 region: CASSIRDTSSYEQYF.

The chain combines TRBV28 with TRBJ2-1; there is no DNA to check the TCRdb D call of TRBD2. Germline assignment: CDR1 MDHEN and CDR2 SYDVKM. The CDR3 covers 16 residues. CDR3 amino acids: CASSKPGPSGRDEQFF.